Shown below are 16 T cell receptor beta chains from a single sample sequenced in a study of blood T cells in healthy people across ages. A J-beta primer mix and a sample-barcoded 5' primer were used in a second PCR of roughly 6 to 11 cycles. TCRdb reprocessed the 5' RACE reads via MiXCR and lists one record per CDR3 protein. Among more than 1,400,000 distinct CDR3 sequences listed, roughly 40% were seen once. Sequencing used blood. The source is a woman aged 18 to 35 in good health.

The gene calls are TRBV27 and TRBJ2-7; 7 nucleotides line up with TRBD1. The CDR3 runs to 12 residues. The germline gives CDR1 MNHEY, CDR2 SMNVEV (reference sequence). The V segment lost 8 bases and the J segment 4 bases; nucleotides outside the gene matches: 5. The CDR3 is CASRGQEYEQYF. In DNA form, the CDR3 reads TGTGCCAGCCGAGGACAGGAATACGAGCAGTACTTC.

The sample holds a few counts of this clonotype. This chain joins TRBV27 and TRBJ2-3, with D unresolved. Germline CDR1 reads MNHEY; CDR2 reads SMNVEV (reference sequence). The CDR3 runs to 15 residues. V lost 2 bases, J lost 3 bases, and 12 bases lay in between. The CDR3 nucleotides are TGTGCCAGCAGTTTAGGTGAAGGACGAACAGATACGCAGTATTTT. Residues: CASSLGEGRTDTQYF.

This clonotype was counted a single time. The chain links TRBV6-1 to TRBJ1-2; D unresolved. This CDR3 contains 15 residues. Germline V gives CDR1 MNHNS, CDR2 SASEGT. Between the trimmed V and J ends, which lost 0 bases and 7 bases, there was a span of 15 bases. CDR3 amino acids: CASSEASAQSAGYTF. The CDR3 nucleotides are TGTGCCAGCAGTGAAGCCAGCGCGCAATCCGCTGGCTACACCTTC.

The chain has TRBV20-1 and TRBJ2-5; either TRBD1 or TRBD2 may fit D (5 bases each). Germline CDR1 and CDR2: DFQATT and SNEGSKA (reference sequence). Trimming shortened V by 6 bases and J by 11 bases, and 28 bases separated the two germline ends. The CDR3 sequence is 15 residues long. In nucleotides, the CDR3 is TGCAGTGCCCCAGATTCGGGACCTGGTGGTTATGAGCAGTACTTC. It is translated as CSAPDSGPGGYEQYF.

The chain employs TRBV20-1 and TRBJ2-5, with 10 bases matching TRBD2. The J call may be faulty, since TRBJ2-7 better matches the DNA end. The CDR3 loop spans 16 amino acids. Germline values: CDR1 DFQATT, CDR2 SNEGSKA (reference sequence). CDR3 bases: TGCAGTGCTAGCCCGCTAGCGGGAGCGCTCTCCTACGAGCAGTACTTC. Its protein is CSASPLAGALSYEQYF.

This clonotype came up a few times. The chain has TRBV5-1 and TRBJ2-7; D not resolved. The CDR3 is 13 residues long. The V end lost 5 bases, the J end lost 3 bases, and 12 bases lay between the germline ends. Germline CDR1 and CDR2: SGHRS and YFSETQ. CDR3 amino acids: CASSLEVHYEQYF. For the CDR3, the DNA is TGCGCCAGCAGTCTTGAGGTACACTACGAGCAGTACTTC.

The chain carries TRBV7-3 and TRBJ2-3; D remains ambiguous. CDR1 is SGHTA and CDR2 is FQGTGA in the germline V gene. CDR3 length: 14 amino acids. The germline V and J ends were trimmed by 5 bases and 5 bases, with 14 bases remaining between them. CDR3: CASSRGTPGDTQYF. In DNA, the CDR3 is TGTGCCAGCAGCCGAGGAACACCGGGAGATACGCAGTATTTT.

Ten or more counts support this clonotype. One end of the junction varies from germline; a read error may be responsible. The chain links TRBV5-1 to TRBJ2-3, with D possibly matching TRBD2 (5 bases). Germline lookup yields CDR1 SGHRS and CDR2 YFSETQ. CDR3 length: 13 residues. DNA for the CDR3: TGTGCCAGCAGCCTCCGGGACACAGATACGCAGTATTTT. It is translated as CASSLRDTDTQYF.

The chain has TRBV15 and TRBJ1-5; no definite D call. The germline CDR1 and CDR2 sequences are LNHNV and YYDKDF (reference sequence). V dropped 4 bases and J dropped 2 bases, with 21 bases sitting between them. The CDR3 runs to 18 residues. CDR3 nucleotides: TGTGCCACCAGCATCCAAAAGATCCGGGGTATTGGCAATCAGCCCCAGCATTTT. It translates to CATSIQKIRGIGNQPQHF.

The chain joins TRBV12-3 or TRBV12-4 to TRBJ2-5; D perhaps matches TRBD2 (5 bases). The CDR3 covers 13 residues. The V gene lost 7 bases and the J gene lost 1 base, with 10 bases spanning the gap. CDR3 bases: TGTGCCAGCACGAGGGCAGCCCAAGAGACCCAGTACTTC. Translation: CASTRAAQETQYF.

The table lists this clonotype with a few counts. CDR3 loop: CASSPGGAVGYEQYF. CDR3 DNA sequence: TGTGCCAGCAGCCCCGGGGGGGCGGTGGGATACGAGCAGTACTTC. The chain has TRBV12-3 or TRBV12-4 and TRBJ2-7, with 8 positions matching TRBD2. V was clipped by 6 bases and J by 4 bases; unmatched bases: 11. CDR3 length: 15 residues.

V gene TRBV5-5 combines with J gene TRBJ2-5; D may be TRBD1 (6 bases). The germline V gene encodes CDR1 SGHKS and CDR2 YYEKEE (reference sequence). The CDR3 length is 16 residues. V gave up 3 bases and J gave up 5 bases, with 20 bases separating them. The DNA of the CDR3 is TGTGCCAGCAGCTCGGCTAACAGGGTATCTGGGGAGACCCAGTACTTC. This translates into CASSSANRVSGETQYF. Supplemented by reference TRBV5-5 and TRBJ2-5, the full variable domain reads DAGVTQSPTHLIKTRGQQVTLRCSPISGHKSVSWYQQVLGQGPQFIFQYYEKEERGRGNFPDRFSARQFPNYSSELNVNALLLGDSALYLCASSSANRVSGETQYFGPGTRLLVL.

The CDR3 here is CASRASDRGSWNEQFF. CDR3 in DNA: TGTGCCAGCAGGGCATCCGACAGGGGCTCTTGGAATGAGCAGTTCTTC. The chain uses TRBV3-1 and TRBJ2-1, with 8 bases matching TRBD1. With V trimmed by 6 bases and J by 7 bases, 14 bases remained unmatched. Germline V gene sequence: CDR1 LGHDT, CDR2 YNNKEL (reference sequence). The CDR3 extends over 16 amino acids.

This chain uses TRBV4-1 with TRBJ2-7; no firm D call. CDR3 size: 13 residues. V was pared by 3 bases and J by 1 base, with 7 bases between. Per germline, CDR1 MGHRA and CDR2 YSYEKL. This CDR3 is CASSQSWSYEQYF. In DNA, the CDR3 is TGCGCCAGCAGCCAGTCATGGTCCTACGAGCAGTACTTC.

The CDR3 DNA is TGCAGCGTTGAAAGAACAGTCATGAACACTGAAGCTTTCTTT. Encoded protein: CSVERTVMNTEAFF. The chain is built from TRBV29-1 and TRBJ1-1; D remains ambiguous. Germline loops: CDR1 SQVTM, CDR2 ANQGSEA. Trimming cost V 2 bases and J 0 bases, with 10 bases left between them. This CDR3 is 14 amino acids long.

This clonotype appeared a few times. This chain connects TRBV2 to TRBJ2-1; D is unclear. The CDR3 runs to 13 residues. CDR1 and CDR2 from the germline V gene are SNHLY and FYNNEI. Trimming shortened V by 0 bases and J by 8 bases, and 8 bases separated the two germline ends. The CDR3 here is CASSEAQRDEQFF. The CDR3 DNA is TGTGCCAGCAGTGAAGCCCAAAGGGATGAGCAGTTCTTC.